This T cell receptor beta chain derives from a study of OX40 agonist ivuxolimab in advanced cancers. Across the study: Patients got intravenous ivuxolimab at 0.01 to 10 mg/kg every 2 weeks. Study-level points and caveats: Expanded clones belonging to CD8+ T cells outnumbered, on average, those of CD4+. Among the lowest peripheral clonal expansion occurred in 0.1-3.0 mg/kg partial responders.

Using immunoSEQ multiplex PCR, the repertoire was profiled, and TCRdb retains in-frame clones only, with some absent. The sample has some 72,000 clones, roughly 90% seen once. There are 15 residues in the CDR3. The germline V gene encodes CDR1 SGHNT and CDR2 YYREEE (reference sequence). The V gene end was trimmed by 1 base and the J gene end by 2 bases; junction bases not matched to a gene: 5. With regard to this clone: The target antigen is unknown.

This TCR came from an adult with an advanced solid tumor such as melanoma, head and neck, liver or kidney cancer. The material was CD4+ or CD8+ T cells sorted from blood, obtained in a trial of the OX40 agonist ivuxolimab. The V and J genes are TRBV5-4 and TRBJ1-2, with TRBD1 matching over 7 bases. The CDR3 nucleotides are TGTGCCAGCAGCTTGCCCCGGGACAGAAACTATGGCTACACCTTC. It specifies CASSLPRDRNYGYTF. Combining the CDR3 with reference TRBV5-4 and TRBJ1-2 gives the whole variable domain ETGVTQSPTHLIKTRGQQVTLRCSSQSGHNTVSWYQQALGQGPQFIFQYYREEENGRGNFPPRFSGLQFPNYSSELNVNALELDDSALYLCASSLPRDRNYGYTFGSGTRLTVV.